The 5 T cell receptor beta chains in this list originate from one sample, sequenced in a study of T cells expressing NK-cell markers (dated by TCRdb to 2020 to 2021). The method was 5' RACE. These reads were obtained on an Illumina HiSeq 2000. Each entry corresponds to one CDR3 protein sequence from reads that TCRdb reprocessed, and DNA is not given. Per the sample table, the count is more than 400,000 distinct CDR3 sequences. Roughly 8% of the sample is in the top ten clones. The sequencing input was blood T cells: a sorted CD56 or NKG2C T cell subset, CD4+ or CD8+ T cells, or bulk PBMC T cells (not recorded which). These receptors came from a woman aged 18-70 years in good health.

V and J are TRBV7-2 and TRBJ2-5; TCRdb's D call, TRBD2, is unchecked because there is no DNA. The CDR3 spans 16 residues. The germline CDR1 and CDR2 sequences are SGHTA and FQGNSA. The CDR3 region is CASSLGTSGGYIGQYF.

The V and J genes are TRBV9 and TRBJ1-1; without DNA, the TCRdb call of TRBD1 cannot be checked. Germline V gene data show CDR1 as SGDLS and CDR2 as YYNGEE. CDR3 length: 13 residues. Here the CDR3 reads CASSVTDSTEAFF. Combining the CDR3 with reference TRBV9 and TRBJ1-1 gives the whole variable domain DSGVTQTPKHLITATGQRVTLRCSPRSGDLSVYWYQQSLDQGLQFLIQYYNGEERAKGNILERFSAQQFPDLHSELNLSSLELGDSALYFCASSVTDSTEAFFGQGTRLTVV.

V gene TRBV25-1 combines with J gene TRBJ2-1; there is no DNA to check the TCRdb D call of TRBD1. CDR3 length equals 14 residues. Germline values: CDR1 MGHDK, CDR2 SYGVNS. The CDR3 reads CASSQRGGLDEQFF.

The chain couples TRBV9 to TRBJ2-7; TCRdb proposes TRBD1, but this gene call is untestable without DNA. This CDR3 has 13 amino acids. The germline gives CDR1 SGDLS, CDR2 YYNGEE. This chain's CDR3 is CASSAPGGYEQYF.

CDR3 residues: CATSDLHGRPDEQFF. The rearrangement uses TRBV24-1 and TRBJ2-1; TCRdb names TRBD2, which stays unverified in the absence of DNA. Germline V gives CDR1 KGHDR, CDR2 SFDVKD. The CDR3 consists of 15 residues.